The 31 T cell receptor beta chains in this list originate from one sample, sequenced in a study of T cells expressing NK-cell markers. Reprocessing the 5' RACE reads, TCRdb reports a single entry for every CDR3 protein and omits DNA. Recorded for this sample: hundreds of thousands of distinct CDR3 sequences. The source material was blood T cells: a sorted CD56 or NKG2C T cell subset, CD4+ or CD8+ T cells, or bulk PBMC T cells (not recorded which). The receptors were sampled from a man aged 18-75 years in good health.

The chain employs TRBV15 and TRBJ2-3; with no DNA, the TCRdb D assignment of TRBD1 cannot be verified. CDR1 is LNHNV, CDR2 YYDKDF, per germline (reference sequence). This CDR3 is built from 16 residues. The CDR3 loop is CATSRWGTGGQDTQYF. Full variable domain (remainder filled in from reference TRBV15 and TRBJ2-3): DAMVIQNPRYQVTQFGKPVTLSCSQTLNHNVMYWYQQKSSQAPKLLFHYYDKDFNNEADTPDNFQSRRPNTSFCFLDIRSPGLGDTAMYLCATSRWGTGGQDTQYFGPGTRLTVL.

The rearrangement joins TRBV2 to TRBJ2-2. Germline V gene lookup returns CDR1 SNHLY and CDR2 FYNNEI. There are 15 residues in the CDR3. The CDR3 sequence: CASSDRESSTGELFF. Based on the CDR3 plus reference TRBV2 and TRBJ2-2, the full variable domain is EPEVTQTPSHQVTQMGQEVILRCVPISNHLYFYWYRQILGQKVEFLVSFYNNEISEKSEIFDDQFSVERPDGSNFTLKIRSTKLEDSAMYFCASSDRESSTGELFFGEGSRLTVL.

The chain links TRBV20-1 to TRBJ1-6; TCRdb designates TRBD1, a call that cannot be tested without DNA. This CDR3 has 13 amino acids. In germline, CDR1 is DFQATT, CDR2 SNEGSKA (reference sequence). The CDR3 sequence is CSARTGSNSPLHF.

The V call is TRBV5-4, the J call TRBJ2-5; TCRdb designates TRBD1, a call that cannot be tested without DNA. There are 16 residues in the CDR3. CDR1 SGHNT and CDR2 YYREEE come from the germline V gene (reference sequence). This CDR3 is CASTLRQQGAGETQYF. Full variable domain (remainder filled in from reference TRBV5-4 and TRBJ2-5): ETGVTQSPTHLIKTRGQQVTLRCSSQSGHNTVSWYQQALGQGPQFIFQYYREEENGRGNFPPRFSGLQFPNYSSELNVNALELDDSALYLCASTLRQQGAGETQYFGPGTRLLVL.

The chain links TRBV12-3 or TRBV12-4 to TRBJ2-7; TCRdb's D call, TRBD1, is unchecked because there is no DNA. The CDR3 extends over 14 amino acids. This chain's CDR3 is CASRPGPRGDEQYF.

The V call is TRBV18, the J call TRBJ2-6; TCRdb designates TRBD1, a call that cannot be tested without DNA. The V gene's germline CDR1 is KGHSH and CDR2 LQKENI. The CDR3 is made up of 15 amino acids. CDR3 protein: CASSNREKRANVLTF.

The V call is TRBV7-2, the J call TRBJ2-7; TCRdb selects TRBD2, and the lack of DNA leaves this call unchecked. Germline lookup yields CDR1 SGHTA and CDR2 FQGNSA. CDR3 size: 13 residues. The CDR3: CASSAGGGREQYF. Together with reference TRBV7-2 and TRBJ2-7, the CDR3 gives the full variable domain: GAGVSQSPSNKVTEKGKDVELRCDPISGHTALYWYRQSLGQGLEFLIYFQGNSAPDKSGLPSDRFSAERTGGSVSTLTIQRTQQEDSAVYLCASSAGGGREQYFGPGTRLTVT.

The CDR3 spells CASSPGDRGPLNTEAFF. The chain carries TRBV5-1 and TRBJ1-1; the TRBD1 assignment by TCRdb is unverifiable without DNA. Germline values: CDR1 SGHRS, CDR2 YFSETQ. This CDR3 has 17 amino acids.

The chain links TRBV7-9 to TRBJ2-5; TCRdb designates TRBD2, a call that cannot be tested without DNA. The CDR3 has 13 residues. Per germline, CDR1 SEHNR and CDR2 FQNEAQ (reference sequence). The CDR3 loop reads CASSFGSGRTQYF.

The genes are TRBV7-3 and TRBJ1-2. CDR1 and CDR2 from the germline V gene are SGHTA and FQGTGA. There are 14 residues in the CDR3. The CDR3 protein is CASSFNSGVDGYTF. Drawing the rest from reference TRBV7-3 and TRBJ1-2, the complete variable domain is GAGVSQTPSNKVTEKGKYVELRCDPISGHTALYWYRQSLGQGPEFLIYFQGTGAADDSGLPNDRFFAVRPEGSVSTLKIQRTERGDSAVYLCASSFNSGVDGYTFGSGTRLTVV.

The chain is built from TRBV14 and TRBJ2-2; lacking DNA, the TRBD1 call made by TCRdb goes unchecked. CDR3 size: 15 residues. Germline loops: CDR1 SGHDN, CDR2 FVKESK. The CDR3: CASRKGSGNAGELFF.

The chain carries TRBV12-3 or TRBV12-4 and TRBJ2-7; no DNA is available, so the TRBD1 call from TCRdb remains unchecked. This CDR3 comprises 16 residues. CDR3 in amino acids: CASTESGQGAVYEQYF.

The chain is built from TRBV19 and TRBJ2-3; the TCRdb call, TRBD2, lacks DNA for checking. There are 15 residues in the CDR3. CDR1 LNHDA and CDR2 SQIVND come from the germline V gene (reference sequence). CDR3 loop: CASSIRTRNTDTQYF.

The V and J genes are TRBV2 and TRBJ1-2. CDR1 is SNHLY and CDR2 is FYNNEI in the germline V gene. This CDR3 is 14 amino acids long. CDR3 sequence: CASRKRGLNYGYTF.

The V and J genes are TRBV7-2 and TRBJ2-1; TCRdb calls TRBD2, which cannot be checked without DNA. The CDR3 runs 15 residues. The germline V gene has CDR1 SGHTA and CDR2 FQGNSA. The CDR3 sequence: CASSFVAGGNNEQFF.

The chain employs TRBV20-1 and TRBJ2-1; TCRdb picks TRBD2, but there is no DNA to check that call. The germline V gene encodes CDR1 DFQATT and CDR2 SNEGSKA (reference sequence). The CDR3 spans 20 residues. The CDR3: CSARAMTSGGAMSSYNEQFF.

The V and J genes are TRBV2 and TRBJ1-1; absent DNA, TCRdb's TRBD1 call cannot be checked. The V gene's germline CDR1 is SNHLY and CDR2 FYNNEI. This CDR3 has 15 amino acids. The CDR3 loop is CASSVRAGVNTEAFF.

The rearrangement joins TRBV6-1 to TRBJ1-2. CDR3 length equals 14 residues. The V gene's germline CDR1 is MNHNS and CDR2 SASEGT. The CDR3 loop reads CASSEGSTNYGYTF.

V is TRBV20-1 and J is TRBJ1-1. CDR1 and CDR2 (germline): DFQATT, SNEGSKA (reference sequence). The CDR3 is 13 amino acids. CDR3 amino acids: CSARRFMNTEAFF.

The chain uses TRBV2 and TRBJ2-3. Germline V CDR1 and CDR2: SNHLY, FYNNEI. The CDR3 length is 15 residues. CDR3 loop: CASRLGIWDTDTQYF.

The rearrangement links TRBV5-6 to TRBJ1-1; no DNA is available, so the TRBD1 call from TCRdb remains unchecked. The CDR3 sequence is 14 residues long. Germline V CDR1 and CDR2: SGHDT, YYEEEE. This CDR3 reads CASSTHRGRAEAFF.

The chain employs TRBV5-1 and TRBJ2-7; TCRdb's D call, TRBD1, is unchecked because there is no DNA. The CDR3 contains 16 residues. CDR1 and CDR2 from the germline V gene are SGHRS and YFSETQ. CDR3 residues: CASQIGGGASAYEQYF.

The chain uses TRBV20-1 and TRBJ1-1. From germline, CDR1 is DFQATT and CDR2 SNEGSKA (reference sequence). CDR3 length: 14 amino acids. CDR3 sequence: CSARATDLNTEAFF.

The chain is built from TRBV19 and TRBJ1-5. The CDR3 covers 11 residues. CDR1 LNHDA and CDR2 SQIVND come from the germline V gene (reference sequence). The CDR3 region is CASSDLEPQHF.

This chain joins TRBV27 and TRBJ2-3; TCRdb's D call, TRBD1, is unchecked because there is no DNA. The germline CDR1 and CDR2 sequences are MNHEY and SMNVEV (reference sequence). The CDR3 contains 12 residues. The chain's CDR3 is CASSPTGDTQYF.

The chain combines TRBV7-9 with TRBJ2-3; there is no DNA to check the TCRdb D call of TRBD2. CDR1 SEHNR and CDR2 FQNEAQ come from the germline V gene (reference sequence). The CDR3 runs 11 residues. CDR3 region: CASGTTDTQYF.

The rearrangement joins TRBV6-1 to TRBJ2-1; TCRdb selects TRBD1, and the lack of DNA leaves this call unchecked. The length of the CDR3 is 15 residues. Per the germline V gene, CDR1 is MNHNS and CDR2 is SASEGT. The CDR3 sequence is CASRRDRGFGNEQFF.

The gene calls are TRBV5-6 and TRBJ2-5; TCRdb indicates TRBD1, and absent DNA this call remains unverified. From germline, CDR1 is SGHDT and CDR2 YYEEEE. The length of the CDR3 is 16 residues. The CDR3 loop reads CASSYPGTGSQETQYF.

The J gene is TRBJ2-1, the V gene TRBV7-2; TCRdb selects TRBD1, and the lack of DNA leaves this call unchecked. The CDR3 contains 16 residues. From germline, CDR1 is SGHTA and CDR2 FQGNSA. The CDR3 sequence is CASSARQGLSYNEQFF.

The chain couples TRBV20-1 to TRBJ1-4; TCRdb returns TRBD1, unconfirmable since there is no DNA. CDR1 and CDR2 from the germline V gene are DFQATT and SNEGSKA (reference sequence). The CDR3 loop spans 13 amino acids. This CDR3 is CSASPGLNEKLFF.

The rearrangement links TRBV19 to TRBJ2-7. The germline V gene encodes CDR1 LNHDA and CDR2 SQIVND (reference sequence). The CDR3 sequence is 14 residues long. The CDR3 spells CASTSTTNPYEQYF.